The 25 T cell receptor beta chains listed next were all sequenced from one sample in a study of cytotoxic CD8 clonotypes in ibrutinib-treated CLL. Method: immunoSEQ multiplex PCR; TCRdb's copy keeps in-frame clones and lacks some. The data hold about 120,000 clones, with approximately 85% observed a single time. This sample comprised PBMCs, obtained after 24 months of ibrutinib treatment. The receptors come from a human donor with chronic lymphocytic leukemia.

CDR3 amino acids: CSTERGGTDTQYF. CDR3 in DNA: TGCAGCACCGAGCGGGGGGGCACAGATACGCAGTATTTT. This chain joins TRBV29-1 and TRBJ2-3; 9 bases are shared with TRBD2. Germline loops: CDR1 SQVTM, CDR2 ANQGSEA. This CDR3 is built from 13 residues. The V segment lost 8 bases and the J segment 1 base; nucleotides outside the gene matches: 4.

The chain combines TRBV28 with TRBJ2-7; 8 bases agree with TRBD1. J gave up 3 bases and V 5 bases, and 9 bases lay outside the gene matches. The CDR3 is 15 residues long. CDR1 is MDHEN and CDR2 is SYDVKM in the germline V gene. CDR3 in amino acids: CASSPPGTGRYEQYF. As DNA, the CDR3 is TGTGCCAGCAGTCCACCTGGGACAGGCCGCTACGAGCAGTACTTC.

This clone was seen just once. The rearrangement joins TRBV28 to TRBJ2-1; tentative D call: TRBD2 (5 bases). This CDR3 region has 14 residues. V lost 7 bases, J lost 5 bases, and 15 bases lay in between. Germline V gene data show CDR1 as MDHEN and CDR2 as SYDVKM. CDR3: CASTRLAANNEQFF. CDR3 bases: TGTGCCAGCACTCGGCTAGCAGCAAACAATGAGCAGTTCTTC.

This clone was detected a few times. Its ends do not fully match the called genes, so a read error is possible. The chain uses TRBV19 and TRBJ1-2; 10 nucleotides line up with TRBD1. Per germline, CDR1 LNHDA and CDR2 SQIVND (reference sequence). CDR3 length equals 14 residues. The CDR3 protein is CASRDRGHNDGYTF. For the CDR3, the DNA is TGTGCCAGTAGAGACAGGGGGCATAACGATGGCTACACCTTC.

The chain has TRBV7-3 and TRBJ1-5; D not resolved. The CDR3 is 16 amino acids. V was pared by 4 bases and J by 2 bases, with 15 bases between. Germline V gene lookup returns CDR1 SGHTA and CDR2 FQGTGA. The CDR3 spells CASSSPFSYRNQPQHF. For the CDR3, the DNA is TGTGCCAGCAGCTCGCCGTTCTCGTACCGCAATCAGCCCCAGCATTTT.

V is TRBV4-3 and J is TRBJ2-5; TRBD2 matches 8 bases. The CDR3 runs to 17 residues. CDR1 is LGHNA, CDR2 YSLEER, per germline. With 0 bases clipped from V and 5 bases from J, the junction kept 11 bases outside the gene matches. CDR3 residues: CASSQDPPGTRSETQYF. Written as DNA, the CDR3 is TGCGCCAGCAGCCAAGATCCCCCCGGGACTAGATCGGAGACCCAGTACTTC.

This clone occurred once. V and J are TRBV4-2 and TRBJ1-3; weak D call: TRBD1 (5 bases). Trimming took off 0 bases at V and 2 bases at J, with 23 bases between the two ends. The germline V gene encodes CDR1 LGHNA and CDR2 YNFKEQ. The CDR3 is 20 residues long. The CDR3 sequence is CASSQDRSGIRGKAGNTIYF. The CDR3, as DNA: TGTGCCAGCAGCCAAGATCGCAGCGGGATTAGGGGTAAAGCTGGAAACACCATATATTTT.

The chain combines TRBV6-5 with TRBJ2-7, with no clear D. Trimming pared 7 bases from V and 6 bases from J, leaving 16 bases between. This CDR3 has 13 amino acids. Germline CDR1 reads MNHEY; CDR2 reads SVGAGI. DNA for the CDR3: TGTGCCAGCAAGAGCCACTCGAATTCCGAGCAGTACTTC. This translates into CASKSHSNSEQYF.

The CDR3 loop is CASSLGQGLVEQYF. CDR3 nucleotide sequence: TGTGCCAGCAGCTTAGGACAGGGATTGGTCGAGCAGTACTTC. The chain couples TRBV5-4 to TRBJ2-7, with 8 nucleotides matching TRBD1. V dropped 2 bases and J dropped 6; count of bases not matched to a gene: 7. Germline assignment: CDR1 SGHNT and CDR2 YYREEE (reference sequence). The CDR3 is 14 residues long.

The J gene is TRBJ1-6, the V gene TRBV6-5; D is undetermined. V lost 7 bases, J lost 6 bases, and 13 bases lay in between. Per germline, CDR1 MNHEY and CDR2 SVGAGI. There are 14 residues in the CDR3. CDR3 residues: CASTKRGSNSPLHF. The CDR3, as DNA: TGTGCCAGCACCAAGCGGGGTTCTAATTCACCCCTCCACTTT.

This chain uses TRBV19 with TRBJ2-3; possible D gene TRBD2, 5 bases. Germline values: CDR1 LNHDA, CDR2 SQIVND (reference sequence). Trimming left V 4 bases short and J 6 bases short, with 8 bases between. CDR3 length equals 12 residues. The CDR3: CASSTSSDTQYF. CDR3 in DNA: TGTGCCAGTAGTACTAGCTCTGATACGCAGTATTTT.

V is TRBV5-8 and J is TRBJ2-1; D possibly matches TRBD1 or TRBD2 (5 bases each). The CDR3 extends over 14 amino acids. CDR1 and CDR2 from the germline V gene are SGHTS and YDEGEE. V was shortened by 4 bases and J by 11 bases, with 19 bases between the two germline ends. CDR3 loop: CASSPLQPRDQQFF. CDR3 in DNA: TGTGCCAGCAGCCCACTACAACCCCGGGACCAGCAGTTCTTC.

The V gene is TRBV7-2, the J gene TRBJ1-1, with a tentative D call TRBD1 (6 bases). Trimming took 7 bases from V and 8 from J, leaving 14 bases between them. The germline gives CDR1 SGHTA, CDR2 FQGNSA. This CDR3 has 12 residues. The CDR3 region is CASTHNRAEAFF. The CDR3 nucleotides read TGTGCCAGCACCCATAACAGGGCAGAAGCTTTCTTT.

The gene calls are TRBV19 and TRBJ2-1; 10 nucleotides agree with TRBD1. This CDR3 has 14 amino acids. The germline V gene has CDR1 LNHDA and CDR2 SQIVND (reference sequence). V shed 9 bases and J 5 bases; nucleotides not matched to a gene: 7. CDR3 in DNA: TGTGCCAGCAACCGACAGGGGGCGCACAATGAGCAGTTCTTC. Translation gives CASNRQGAHNEQFF.

The table lists this clone with a count of one. The chain has TRBV4-1 and TRBJ2-1, with 9 bases that match TRBD2. The CDR3 contains 16 residues. Germline CDR1 reads MGHRA; CDR2 reads YSYEKL. V was pared by 1 base and J by 5 bases, with 6 bases of the junction left unmatched. CDR3 bases: TGCGCCAGCAGCCAAGCTGAGACTAGCGGCCACAATGAGCAGTTCTTC. It yields the protein CASSQAETSGHNEQFF.

The chain couples TRBV7-2 to TRBJ1-2, with 7 bases identical to TRBD1. The J segment lost 4 bases and the V segment lost 4 bases, leaving 6 bases of the junction unmatched. The CDR3 covers 14 residues. Germline lookup yields CDR1 SGHTA and CDR2 FQGNSA. The CDR3 reads CASSSSGGIYGYTF. The DNA for the CDR3 is TGTGCCAGCAGCTCATCAGGGGGGATCTATGGCTACACCTTC.

The rearrangement uses TRBV28 and TRBJ2-2; D is unclear. Germline V gene sequence: CDR1 MDHEN, CDR2 SYDVKM. The CDR3 contains 14 residues. V lost 7 bases and J 6 bases, leaving 15 bases between the germline ends. The CDR3 coding sequence is TGTGCCAGCATCCAATCCCCCCGGGCCGGGGAGCTGTTTTTT. It is translated as CASIQSPRAGELFF.

The chain couples TRBV5-8 to TRBJ2-5; 9 bases align to TRBD2. J gave up 6 bases and V 0 bases, and 9 bases lay outside the gene matches. This CDR3 is 16 amino acids long. The V gene's germline CDR1 is SGHTS and CDR2 YDEGEE. The CDR3 DNA sequence: TGTGCCAGCAGCTTGGGGCTTAGCGGGAGTGAAAAGACCCAGTACTTC. Its protein product is CASSLGLSGSEKTQYF.

V gene TRBV2 combines with J gene TRBJ2-7; 9 positions match TRBD1. This CDR3 is built from 14 residues. The J segment lost 2 bases and the V segment lost 6 bases, leaving 5 bases of the junction unmatched. Germline loops: CDR1 SNHLY, CDR2 FYNNEI. CDR3 protein: CASRGQGVPYEQYF. Here the CDR3 DNA reads TGTGCCAGCAGGGGACAGGGAGTGCCCTACGAGCAGTACTTC.

The chain recombines TRBV2 with TRBJ1-1; D is unresolved. In germline, CDR1 is SNHLY, CDR2 FYNNEI. This CDR3 has 13 amino acids. V was shortened by 8 bases and J by 11 bases, with 21 bases between the two germline ends. CDR3 loop: CASVRDNYSDAFF. Written as DNA, the CDR3 is TGTGCCAGCGTAAGAGACAACTACAGTGACGCTTTCTTT.

This chain uses TRBV9 with TRBJ2-5; 7 bases agree with TRBD1. The trim removed 4 bases at V and 5 bases at J, leaving 11 bases unmatched. Germline V gives CDR1 SGDLS, CDR2 YYNGEE. The CDR3 consists of 15 residues. CDR3 coding DNA: TGTGCCAGCAGCTATAGCGACAGGGCATGGGAGACCCAGTACTTC. Protein: CASSYSDRAWETQYF.

The CDR3 sequence is CALSPGQGNTGELFF. DNA of the CDR3: TGTGCCCTTTCCCCGGGACAGGGAAACACCGGGGAGCTGTTTTTT. The chain has TRBV6-1 and TRBJ2-2; 9 bases match TRBD1. Trimming took 11 bases from V and 2 from J; bases not matched to a gene: 9. From germline, CDR1 is MNHNS and CDR2 SASEGT. The CDR3 has 15 residues.

This clone appeared a few times. In nucleotides, the CDR3 is TGCACCAGCAGCCCCCGGGGGAGAGTTCAGTACTTC. It codes for CTSSPRGRVQYF. V gene TRBV1 combines with J gene TRBJ2-4; no DNA check was done on the table's D call, TRBD2. TRBV1 is an annotated pseudogene. This CDR3 is built from 12 residues.

The genes are TRBV7-6 and TRBJ2-7; 12 bases line up with TRBD2. The length of the CDR3 is 16 residues. The V segment lost 4 bases and the J segment 0 bases; nucleotides outside the gene matches: 4. Looked up from germline, CDR1 is SGHVS and CDR2 is FNYEAQ. The CDR3 DNA follows: TGTGCCAGCAGCTCCGGACTAGCGGGGAACTCCTACGAGCAGTACTTC. Protein sequence: CASSSGLAGNSYEQYF.

CDR3 in DNA: TGTGCCAGCAGTTGGGGAGGGGCAAGGTATGGCTACACCTTC. Protein sequence: CASSWGGARYGYTF. The chain has TRBV28 and TRBJ1-2; maybe TRBD1 (5 bases). The germline gives CDR1 MDHEN, CDR2 SYDVKM. V was trimmed by 4 bases and J by 5 bases, leaving 14 bases between them. The CDR3 has 14 amino acids.